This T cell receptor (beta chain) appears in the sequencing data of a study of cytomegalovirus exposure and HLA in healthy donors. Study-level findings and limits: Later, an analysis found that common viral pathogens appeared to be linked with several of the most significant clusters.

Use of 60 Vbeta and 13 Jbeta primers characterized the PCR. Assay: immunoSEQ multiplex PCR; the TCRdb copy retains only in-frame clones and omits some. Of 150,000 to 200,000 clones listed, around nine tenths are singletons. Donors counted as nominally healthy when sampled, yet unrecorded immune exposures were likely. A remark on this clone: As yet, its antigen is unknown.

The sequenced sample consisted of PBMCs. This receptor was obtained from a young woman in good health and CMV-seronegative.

The CDR3, as DNA: TGTGCCAGCTCACCACCGGTACAGGGGGCAGGAGAGACCCAGTACTTC. Amino acids: CASSPPVQGAGETQYF. The chain joins TRBV18 to TRBJ2-5, with 9 bases lining up with TRBD1. Germline V CDR1 and CDR2: KGHSH, LQKENI. The length of the CDR3 is 16 residues. V was pared by 0 bases and J by 4 bases, with 6 bases of the junction left unmatched. Looking up the rest from reference TRBV18 and TRBJ2-5 gives the full variable domain: NAGVMQNPRHLVRRRGQEARLRCSPMKGHSHVYWYRQLPEEGLKFMVYLQKENIIDESGMPKERFSAEFPKEGPSILRIQQVVRGDSAAYFCASSPPVQGAGETQYFGPGTRLLVL.